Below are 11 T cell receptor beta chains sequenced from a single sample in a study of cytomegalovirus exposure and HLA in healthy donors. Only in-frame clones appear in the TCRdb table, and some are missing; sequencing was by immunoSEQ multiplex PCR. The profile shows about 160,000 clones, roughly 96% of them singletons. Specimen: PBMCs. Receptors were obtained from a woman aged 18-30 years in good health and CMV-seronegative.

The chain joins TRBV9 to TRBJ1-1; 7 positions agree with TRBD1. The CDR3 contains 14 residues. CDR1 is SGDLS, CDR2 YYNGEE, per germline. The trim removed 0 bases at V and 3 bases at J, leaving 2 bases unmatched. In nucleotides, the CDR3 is TGTGCCAGCAGCGTAGACAGGGGAGACACTGAAGCTTTCTTT. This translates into CASSVDRGDTEAFF. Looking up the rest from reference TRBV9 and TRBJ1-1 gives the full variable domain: DSGVTQTPKHLITATGQRVTLRCSPRSGDLSVYWYQQSLDQGLQFLIQYYNGEERAKGNILERFSAQQFPDLHSELNLSSLELGDSALYFCASSVDRGDTEAFFGQGTRLTVV.

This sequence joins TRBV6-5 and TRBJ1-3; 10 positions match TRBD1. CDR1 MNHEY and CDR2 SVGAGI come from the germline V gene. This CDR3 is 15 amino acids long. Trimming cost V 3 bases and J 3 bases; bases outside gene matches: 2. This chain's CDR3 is CASSYGTGVGNTIYF. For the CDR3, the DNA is TGTGCCAGCAGTTATGGGACAGGGGTTGGAAACACCATATATTTT.

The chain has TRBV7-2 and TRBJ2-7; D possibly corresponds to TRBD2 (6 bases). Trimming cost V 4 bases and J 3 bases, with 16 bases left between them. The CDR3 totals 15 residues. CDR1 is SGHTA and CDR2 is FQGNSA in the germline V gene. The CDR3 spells CASSSPSRGIYEQYF. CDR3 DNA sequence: TGTGCCAGCAGCTCCCCCTCGCGGGGTATCTACGAGCAGTACTTC.

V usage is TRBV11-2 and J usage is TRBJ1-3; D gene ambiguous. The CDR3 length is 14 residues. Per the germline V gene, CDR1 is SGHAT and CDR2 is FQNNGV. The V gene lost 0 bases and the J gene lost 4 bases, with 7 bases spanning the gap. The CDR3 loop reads CASSLEASGNTIYF. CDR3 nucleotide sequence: TGTGCCAGCAGCTTAGAGGCTAGCGGAAACACCATATATTTT.

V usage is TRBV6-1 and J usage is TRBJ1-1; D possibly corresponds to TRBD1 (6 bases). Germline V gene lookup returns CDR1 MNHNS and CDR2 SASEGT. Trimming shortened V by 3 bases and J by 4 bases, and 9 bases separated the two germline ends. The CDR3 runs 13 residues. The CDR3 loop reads CASSDRGGTEAFF. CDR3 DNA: TGTGCCAGCAGTGACAGGGGCGGCACTGAAGCTTTCTTT.

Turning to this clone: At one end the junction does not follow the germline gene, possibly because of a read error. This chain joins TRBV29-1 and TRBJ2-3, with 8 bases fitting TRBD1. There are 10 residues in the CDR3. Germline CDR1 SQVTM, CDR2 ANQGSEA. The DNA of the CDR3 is TGCAGCGTTGTGGGGGACAGGACGGATTTT. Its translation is CSVVGDRTDF.

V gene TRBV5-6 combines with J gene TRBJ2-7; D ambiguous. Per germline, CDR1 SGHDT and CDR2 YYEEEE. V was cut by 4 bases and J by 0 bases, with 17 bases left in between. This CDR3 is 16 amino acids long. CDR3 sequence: CASSLVTGPHSYEQYF. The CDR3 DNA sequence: TGTGCCAGCAGCCTAGTCACTGGTCCCCACTCCTACGAGCAGTACTTC.

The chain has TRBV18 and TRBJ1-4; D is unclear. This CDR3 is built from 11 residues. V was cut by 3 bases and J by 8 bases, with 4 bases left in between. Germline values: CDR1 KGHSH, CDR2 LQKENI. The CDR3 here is CASSPAEKLFF. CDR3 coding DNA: TGTGCCAGCTCACCGGCCGAAAAACTGTTTTTT.

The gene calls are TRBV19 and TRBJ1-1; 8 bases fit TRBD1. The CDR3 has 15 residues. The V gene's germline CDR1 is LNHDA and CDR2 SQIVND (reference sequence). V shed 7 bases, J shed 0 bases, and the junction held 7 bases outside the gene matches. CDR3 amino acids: CASIPAGGLNTEAFF. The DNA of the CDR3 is TGTGCCAGTATTCCCGCAGGGGGCTTGAACACTGAAGCTTTCTTT.

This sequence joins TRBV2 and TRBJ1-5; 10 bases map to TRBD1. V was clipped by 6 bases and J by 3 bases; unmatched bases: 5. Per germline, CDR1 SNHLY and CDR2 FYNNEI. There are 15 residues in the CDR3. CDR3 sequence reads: CASRTTGGLNQPQHF. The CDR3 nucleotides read TGTGCCAGCAGGACGACAGGGGGCCTCAATCAGCCCCAGCATTTT.

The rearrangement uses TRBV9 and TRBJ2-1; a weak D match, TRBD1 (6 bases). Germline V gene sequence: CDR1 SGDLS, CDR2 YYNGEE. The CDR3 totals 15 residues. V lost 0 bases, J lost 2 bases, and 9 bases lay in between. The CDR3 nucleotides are TGTGCCAGCAGCGTAGGACAGGTCACCTACAATGAGCAGTTCTTC. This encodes CASSVGQVTYNEQFF.